This T cell receptor beta chain was recorded in a study of identical twins listed by TCRdb under 2016. The study in broad terms: To test whether fetal clonotypes persist, this study deep-sequenced TCR alpha and beta repertoires from monozygotic twins, from unrelated adults of various ages, and from cord blood. Replicate twin experiments were performed at different times using different library preparation protocols to rule out contamination. Findings and caveats that apply to the study as a whole: Invariant T cells such as MAIT and iNKT could partly confound zero-insertion analyses, although diverse VJ usage argued against such confounding for most clonotypes. Compared with coincidental sharing between unrelated individuals, an excess of low generation-probability sequences was observed among out-of-frame TCR alpha sequences shared between twins. Excess twin sharing in beta out-of-frame sequences was weaker because fewer shared sequences lowered the signal-to-noise ratio. Out-of-frame TCR alpha sharing in monozygotic twins was systematically underestimated by recombination models, whereas sharing between unrelated individuals was in agreement with the recombination models. Because the same donors could not be followed over many years, the conclusions depended on cross-sectional statistical analysis. Abundant cord blood beta clonotypes carried fewer insertions; young adult naive repertoires showed a weaker similar trend, while memory repertoires showed none.

Every donor in the study was a healthy Caucasian. Three pairs of female monozygotic twins, all aged roughly 18 to 29 years, made up the twin cohort. Peripheral blood mononuclear cells were the source from which RNA for the TCR libraries was isolated. This clonotype was counted between two and nine times. Its antigen is currently not known. The record has no base qualities; no much larger clone is one base away. Receptor libraries were prepared by 5' RACE. TCRdb records Illumina HiSeq 2000 as the sequencer. Template switching introduced a universal primer binding site; the final cDNA contained a unique molecular identifier, enabling accurate counting of TCR cDNA molecules. First-strand cDNA for TCR alpha and beta chains was synthesized from specific primers in the conserved constant-segment region. To control for contamination, every cDNA library was double barcoded, receiving both a SMART-Mk sample barcode and Illumina barcodes. Two successive PCR steps introduced TruSeq adapter sequences along with Illumina sample barcodes. Sequencing of the TCR alpha and beta cDNA libraries was done on the Illumina HiSeq platform using custom primers. The authors' pipeline ran thus. Raw reads were processed with MiGEC to extract unique molecular identifiers, and MiXCR was used to determine CDR3 positions. For each individual, recombination models were inferred using an EM algorithm with the repgenHMM and IGoR tools. Shared clonotypes were analyzed with the tcR package in R, and sharing was normalized by the product of cloneset sizes. To study raw recombination without the effects of thymic and clonal selection, out-of-frame nonproductive sequences were analyzed. TCRdb reprocessed the public reads (quality trimming at Q25 with fastp, clone calling with MiXCR) and kept in-frame beta chains. Rows are combined by CDR3 protein, so each entry shows the most common genes and DNA. The V and J calls follow TCRdb's processing rather than the paper's. Present in this sample are some 900,000 distinct CDR3 sequences, about 12% of which were seen just once. Together, the top ten hold roughly 1.6% of the sample.

The V and J ends are trimmed by 3 bases and 7 bases, leaving 10 bases between them. Reading from cysteine to phenylalanine, the CDR3 counts 13 amino acids. Just CDR3 DNA is preserved here, 39 bases in frame from base 1. This same sample was also part of a study on yellow fever vaccine responses in identical twins. The other study reports the following: According to the authors, in identical twins the way T cells responded to vaccination appeared partly convergent and partly personalized. Focusing on identical twins, the study followed the T cell clones that responded to the vaccine, and did so with precision.

The receptor was derived from a woman under 30 in good health. The chain links TRBV12-3 or TRBV12-4 with TRBJ2-1; no D gene call is confident. Input material: PBMCs. The nucleotides read TGTGCCAGCAGTTTTCAAGTTGCGAATGAGCAGTTCTTC. This is translated as CASSFQVANEQFF.